The 5 T cell receptor beta chains below were found in one sample sequenced in a study of cytomegalovirus exposure and HLA in healthy donors. Measured with immunoSEQ multiplex PCR; TCRdb has only the in-frame clones, and not every one. The table records 150,000 to 200,000 clones, roughly 88% of them present only once. The sample comprised PBMCs. These receptors were obtained from a woman between 18 and 29 years old in good health and CMV-seronegative.

CDR3: CAWVYHPRSSGNTIYF. CDR3 DNA: TGTGCCTGGGTATACCATCCCCGGAGCTCTGGAAACACCATATATTTT. The rearrangement links TRBV30 to TRBJ1-3; D is undetermined. This CDR3 contains 16 residues. Between the trimmed V and J ends, which lost 5 bases and 0 bases, there was a span of 17 bases. The germline gives CDR1 GTSNPN, CDR2 SVGIG (reference sequence). The whole variable domain, filled in from reference TRBV30 and TRBJ1-3, reads SQTIHQWPATLVQPVGSPLSLECTVEGTSNPNLYWYRQAAGRGLQLLFYSVGIGQISSEVPQNLSASRPQDRQFILSSKKLLLSDSGFYLCAWVYHPRSSGNTIYFGEGSWLTVV.

This clone was counted a single time. The chain uses TRBV10-3 and TRBJ1-4; TRBD1 matches 7 bases. Germline CDR1 and CDR2: ENHRY and SYGVKD. V was pared by 6 bases and J by 4 bases, with 5 bases of the junction left unmatched. The CDR3 is 14 residues long. In nucleotides, the CDR3 is TGTGCCATCAGGGGGACAGCTTTTAATGAAAAACTGTTTTTT. This sequence encodes CAIRGTAFNEKLFF.

The chain combines TRBV7-9 with TRBJ2-7, with TRBD2 as a possible D gene (5 bases). Per the germline V gene, CDR1 is SEHNR and CDR2 is FQNEAQ (reference sequence). The CDR3 spans 15 residues. V lost 1 base to trimming and J lost 3 bases, with 13 bases between them. The CDR3 nucleotides read TGTGCCAGCAGCTTAGGGAGTGGGAGTGGCTACGAGCAGTACTTC. This sequence encodes CASSLGSGSGYEQYF.

The chain recombines TRBV27 with TRBJ2-2; D call uncertain. The CDR3 extends over 16 amino acids. Trimming cost V 1 base and J 0 bases, with 9 bases left between them. Looked up from germline, CDR1 is MNHEY and CDR2 is SMNVEV (reference sequence). The CDR3 protein is CASSLWAGTNTGELFF. The CDR3 nucleotides are TGTGCCAGCAGTTTATGGGCAGGTACGAACACCGGGGAGCTGTTTTTT.

The chain employs TRBV11-2 and TRBJ2-7; 10 nucleotides match TRBD1. Losses at the gene ends were 5 bases for V and 2 bases for J; bases not matched to a gene: 15. This CDR3 contains 18 residues. CDR1 is SGHAT and CDR2 is FQNNGV in the germline V gene. The CDR3 sequence is CASSPTNRDRGSTYEQYF. The CDR3 coding sequence is TGTGCCAGCAGCCCAACCAACCGGGACAGGGGTTCGACCTACGAGCAGTACTTC.